This passage covers 4 T cell receptor beta chains from one sample sequenced in a study of blood T cell repertoires in COVID-19. Assay: immunoSEQ multiplex PCR; the TCRdb copy retains only in-frame clones and omits some. The repertoire holds 130,000 or so clones, with 80% to 85% as singletons. The sequencing sample was made of peripheral blood. The receptors come from a man in his fifties or sixties with acute or convalescent COVID-19.

This clone was counted ten times or more. The rearrangement uses TRBV6-1 and TRBJ2-2; 8 nucleotides match TRBD2. The CDR3 contains 17 residues. Trimming at V came to 4 bases and at J to 3 bases, leaving 10 bases not matched to a gene. The germline V gene has CDR1 MNHNS and CDR2 SASEGT. The CDR3 loop reads CASSAITSGPDTGELFF. CDR3 nucleotide sequence: TGTGCCAGCAGTGCCATTACTAGCGGACCGGACACCGGGGAGCTGTTTTTT.

The gene calls are TRBV6-1 and TRBJ1-5, with 7 positions matching TRBD1. The germline V gene has CDR1 MNHNS and CDR2 SASEGT. J was trimmed by 5 bases and V by 2 bases; bases with no gene match: 6. This CDR3 spans 15 amino acids. As DNA, the CDR3 is TGTGCCAGCAGTGAAAGGTCAGGGGGATATCAGCCCCAGCATTTT. It codes for CASSERSGGYQPQHF.

This clone was counted only a few times. The rearrangement links TRBV7-8 to TRBJ2-7; 7 bases line up with TRBD1. CDR3 length: 14 amino acids. Germline trimming cut 2 bases from V and 4 bases from J; bases unmatched to any gene: 5. Germline CDR1 SGHVS, CDR2 FQNEAQ. DNA of the CDR3: TGTGCCAGCAGCTTAAGGGACAGCGGATACGAGCAGTACTTC. Protein: CASSLRDSGYEQYF.

The chain is built from TRBV5-8 and TRBJ1-2, with a possible D match to TRBD1 (6 bases). Germline CDR1 is SGHTS and CDR2 is YDEGEE. This CDR3 region has 17 residues. V was shortened by 0 bases and J by 5 bases, with 20 bases between the two germline ends. This chain's CDR3 is CASSLDAGAGVLYGYTF. The CDR3 DNA is TGTGCCAGCAGCTTGGATGCGGGGGCGGGTGTCCTTTATGGCTACACCTTC.